This TCR beta chain derives from a study of blood T cell repertoires in COVID-19. Study-level information: PBMCs, B-cell-depleted T cells, or T cells were the source of the cDNA or gDNA that made up the material.

Authors' analysis steps: It was from reference gene primer amplification that nucleated cell counts were estimated. Repertoires were generated with immunoSEQ multiplex PCR, while TCRdb's copy carries only in-frame clones and drops some. D and trimming come from the DNA, and the V and J calls and clone size come from that table. The sample holds under 130,000 clones; approximately 80% are singletons and the top ten take around 11%. CDR3 length equals 16 residues. Germline CDR1 MNHEY, CDR2 SMNVEV (reference sequence). Trimming cost V 3 bases and J 4 bases, with 18 bases left between them. The clonotype was recovered from a human donor in a cohort sampled during active COVID-19. The chain uses TRBV27 and TRBJ1-2; maybe TRBD1 (5 bases). The sample consisted of peripheral blood. The CDR3 loop is CASSFARSWGSYGYTF. The CDR3 coding sequence is TGTGCCAGCAGTTTCGCCCGGAGTTGGGGCTCCTATGGCTACACCTTC.